Following are 13 T cell receptor beta chains from one sample sequenced in a study of blood T cell repertoires in COVID-19 (dated by TCRdb to 2020 to 2022). The library relied on the immunoSEQ multiplex PCR assay. Entries here come from immuneACCESS through TCRdb and include only in-frame sequences with V and J called. Some clones fail to appear in such tables; in the studies checked, an unresolved V gene covers under half of the shortfall, and the cause of the remainder is unknown. Here the sample has around 280,000 clones; around 87% occur a single time. The leading ten clones occupy about 2.2% of the sample. The sequenced material came from peripheral blood. The receptor source for this set is a woman aged 25 to 39 who had recovered from COVID-19.

The sample holds a few counts of this clone. The rearrangement links TRBV4-1 to TRBJ2-2; weak D call: TRBD1 (5 bases). Germline CDR1 MGHRA, CDR2 YSYEKL. CDR3 length: 15 amino acids. Trimming removed 0 bases at V and 5 bases at J, with 10 bases between. This chain's CDR3 is CASSQEGADTGELFF. CDR3 DNA sequence: TGCGCCAGCAGCCAAGAAGGGGCGGATACCGGGGAGCTGTTTTTT.

The chain combines TRBV19 with TRBJ1-2; TRBD1 aligns across 10 bases. The CDR3 loop spans 13 amino acids. Germline CDR1 is LNHDA and CDR2 is SQIVND (reference sequence). V lost 6 bases to trimming and J lost 7 bases; unmatched junction nucleotides: 5. CDR3 bases: TGTGCCAGTAGCCGGGACAGGGGATCTGGCTACACCTTC. This codes for CASSRDRGSGYTF.

The chain links TRBV27 to TRBJ2-1; the match to TRBD2 covers 7 bases. The CDR3 sequence is 15 residues long. Germline V lookup: CDR1 MNHEY, CDR2 SMNVEV (reference sequence). After removal of 6 bases from V and 4 bases from J, the junction contained 9 bases not matched to a gene. The CDR3 spells CASSPILALYNEQFF. The DNA for the CDR3 is TGTGCCAGCAGCCCTATACTAGCGCTTTACAATGAGCAGTTCTTC.

The rearrangement links TRBV2 to TRBJ1-5; D remains unclear. The CDR3 runs to 13 residues. V was clipped by 6 bases and J by 3 bases, with 9 bases between them. Germline V gene sequence: CDR1 SNHLY, CDR2 FYNNEI. CDR3 residues: CASRAGNNQPQHF. For the CDR3, the DNA is TGTGCCAGCAGGGCGGGGAACAATCAGCCCCAGCATTTT.

V usage is TRBV4-2 and J usage is TRBJ2-5; 10 nucleotides match TRBD2. V was clipped by 1 base and J by 4 bases; unmatched bases: 9. The CDR3 has 17 amino acids. CDR1 and CDR2 from the germline V gene are LGHNA and YNFKEQ. As DNA, the CDR3 is TGTGCCAGCAGCCAAGCGGGGGCTAGCGGGGGTGGAGAGACCCAGTACTTC. As protein: CASSQAGASGGGETQYF.

The chain joins TRBV30 to TRBJ2-2, with 9 bases aligning to TRBD1. J lost 7 bases, V lost 2 bases, and 8 bases had no gene match. The CDR3 consists of 15 residues. CDR1 is GTSNPN and CDR2 is SVGIG in the germline V gene (reference sequence). CDR3 in amino acids: CAWSWGTGFIGELFF. CDR3 nucleotides: TGTGCCTGGAGTTGGGGGACAGGGTTCATCGGGGAGCTGTTTTTT.

The chain recombines TRBV19 with TRBJ2-3; 8 bases agree with TRBD2. The ends lost 7 bases at V and 4 bases at J; junction bases unmatched: 7. Germline assignment: CDR1 LNHDA and CDR2 SQIVND (reference sequence). CDR3 length equals 14 residues. The CDR3 region has the DNA TGTGCCAGTACCCCGGGGGGGAGGCCAGATACGCAGTATTTT. It codes for CASTPGGRPDTQYF.

The genes are TRBV5-1 and TRBJ1-1; no definite D call. Germline CDR1 and CDR2: SGHRS and YFSETQ. Trimming took 1 base from V and 11 from J, leaving 15 bases between them. This CDR3 region has 13 residues. DNA of the CDR3: TGCGCCAGCAGCTTGAACGACGGGTCGGAGGCTTTCTTT. This codes for CASSLNDGSEAFF.

This clone has only one observation. The chain carries TRBV9 and TRBJ1-2, with D possibly being TRBD1 (6 bases). Germline CDR1 and CDR2: SGDLS and YYNGEE. CDR3 size: 14 residues. Trimming pared 4 bases from V and 8 bases from J, leaving 18 bases between. The CDR3 sequence: CASSHTTGKGGYTF. The CDR3 region has the DNA TGTGCCAGCAGCCATACCACAGGGAAGGGCGGCTACACCTTC. The entire variable domain, with the rest obtained from reference TRBV9 and TRBJ1-2, is as follows: DSGVTQTPKHLITATGQRVTLRCSPRSGDLSVYWYQQSLDQGLQFLIQYYNGEERAKGNILERFSAQQFPDLHSELNLSSLELGDSALYFCASSHTTGKGGYTFGSGTRLTVV.

This chain connects TRBV28 to TRBJ1-3, with D maybe TRBD1 (5 bases). The V gene lost 5 bases and the J gene lost 4 bases, with 9 bases spanning the gap. Germline V gene lookup returns CDR1 MDHEN and CDR2 SYDVKM. The CDR3 length is 13 residues. The CDR3 DNA reads as TGTGCCAGCAGTCCGACAGACGGAAACACCATATATTTT. Translating gives CASSPTDGNTIYF.

V and J are TRBV5-6 and TRBJ2-7; D is possibly TRBD2 (6 bases). Germline-derived CDR1 and CDR2 are SGHDT and YYEEEE. Trimming cost V 4 bases and J 3 bases, with 11 bases left between them. This CDR3 contains 13 residues. The CDR3 spells CASSEGLFYEQYF. For the CDR3, the DNA is TGTGCCAGCAGCGAAGGACTATTCTACGAGCAGTACTTC.

This clone was counted a few times. The chain carries TRBV19 and TRBJ1-5; D is undetermined. Germline loops: CDR1 LNHDA, CDR2 SQIVND (reference sequence). The length of the CDR3 is 13 residues. V was cut by 4 bases and J by 5 bases, with 9 bases left in between. The CDR3: CASSTAGYQPQHF. CDR3 in DNA: TGTGCCAGTAGTACGGCAGGATATCAGCCCCAGCATTTT.

DNA for the CDR3: TGTGCCAGCAGCCCAGCGCAGATCAATGAGCAGTTCTTC. Translated, it gives CASSPAQINEQFF. This chain links TRBV5-4 with TRBJ2-1; D call uncertain. V lost 4 bases and J 6 bases, leaving 11 bases between the germline ends. CDR3 length: 13 amino acids. Per germline, CDR1 SGHNT and CDR2 YYREEE (reference sequence).